A single T cell receptor beta chain is shown here with its context. The CDR3 extends over 14 amino acids. CDR1 is MNHEY, CDR2 SMNVEV, per germline (reference sequence). V lost 5 bases to trimming and J lost 2 bases, with 13 bases between them. PCR was performed using 60 Vbeta and 13 Jbeta primers. Only in-frame clones appear in the TCRdb table, and some are missing; sequencing was by immunoSEQ multiplex PCR. The data contain 110,000 or so clones, roughly four fifths of them seen just once; the ten biggest clones take up around 1.9%. Those who donated were healthy bone marrow donors. This sample stems from a study of cytomegalovirus exposure and HLA in healthy donors.

Material for sequencing was PBMCs. This chain uses TRBV27 with TRBJ2-7, with a weak D call TRBD1 (6 bases). This TCR was recovered from a middle-aged man in good health and CMV-seronegative. CDR3 sequence reads: CASSPRTATYEQYF. CDR3 nucleotide sequence: TGTGCCAGCAGTCCAAGGACAGCTACCTACGAGCAGTACTTC.